Given below is one T cell receptor beta chain in context. What it binds is not known. Germline CDR1 is LGHNA and CDR2 is YSLEER. The CDR3 runs 15 residues. V trimming: 5 bases; J trimming: 1 base; junction bases outside the gene matches: 7. This specimen belongs to a study of T-cell memory formation after mild COVID-19. Across the whole study: In these data, TCR clusters were largely donor specific.

Broader study findings: Contracting CD4+ clones were located mainly in CM and EM, and CD8+ clones in EMRA.

TCRdb re-called the 5' RACE reads through MiXCR, storing one row per CDR3 protein. The sample lists 140,000 or so distinct CDR3 sequences, about 6% occurring once. Material: PBMCs or a T cell subset sorted from them (not recorded which). This TCR was recovered from an adult woman who had mild COVID-19 (a few samples of this study predate the infection). Cell type and time point are not known. The chain joins TRBV4-3 to TRBJ1-1; 7 bases match TRBD1. The CDR3 DNA sequence: TGCGCCAGCAGCTCCACGGACAGGCGGAACACTGAAGCTTTCTTT. Translating it yields CASSSTDRRNTEAFF.